Presented here are 22 T cell receptor beta chains from one specimen sequenced in a study of identical twins. TCRdb processed the 5' RACE reads anew with MiXCR; each CDR3 protein has one entry. The table has 500,000 to 550,000 distinct CDR3 sequences, around 20% seen once; the top ten hold about 0.93%. This sample was also put to use in a study of T cells expressing NK-cell markers.

Sample: CD4+ T cells sorted from blood. The receptor set was obtained from a woman between 18 and 30 years old in good health.

This clonotype showed up just a few times. The rearrangement joins TRBV5-1 to TRBJ2-3; 9 nucleotides agree with TRBD2. The CDR3 spans 16 residues. V lost 3 bases to trimming and J lost 2 bases; unmatched junction nucleotides: 7. Germline CDR1 is SGHRS and CDR2 is YFSETQ. CDR3 residues: CASSSEPSGVTDTQYF. DNA of the CDR3: TGCGCCAGCAGCTCAGAACCTAGCGGGGTCACAGATACGCAGTATTTT.

This clonotype appeared many times. The chain recombines TRBV12-3 or TRBV12-4 with TRBJ2-1, with D perhaps matching TRBD2 (6 bases). V lost 6 bases, J lost 5 bases, and 14 bases lay in between. CDR3 size: 14 residues. CDR3 in DNA: TGTGCCAGCAGCCCCGGGGGTGGCAACAATGAGCAGTTCTTC. Translated: CASSPGGGNNEQFF.

This clonotype has only a few counts. The chain links TRBV9 to TRBJ2-1; 9 nucleotides align to TRBD2. J gave up 6 bases and V 0 bases, and 13 bases lay outside the gene matches. Germline V gives CDR1 SGDLS, CDR2 YYNGEE. The CDR3 is made up of 18 amino acids. The CDR3 sequence: CASSVALPGREGLNEQFF. The CDR3 DNA reads TGTGCCAGCAGCGTAGCCCTCCCGGGGCGGGAGGGCCTCAATGAGCAGTTCTTC.

This clonotype was seen a handful of times. The chain links TRBV29-1 to TRBJ2-1; 7 nucleotides match TRBD2. Germline loops: CDR1 SQVTM, CDR2 ANQGSEA. CDR3 length: 13 amino acids. The trim removed 6 bases at V and 0 bases at J, leaving 2 bases unmatched. The CDR3 DNA reads as TGCAGCGTAAGCGGGACCTCCTACAATGAGCAGTTCTTC. This gives the protein CSVSGTSYNEQFF.

This clonotype was observed a handful of times. This rearrangement joins TRBV3-1 to TRBJ2-5; perhaps TRBD1 as D (6 bases). This CDR3 spans 15 amino acids. V dropped 1 base and J dropped 5 bases, with 14 bases sitting between them. Germline V gene data show CDR1 as LGHDT and CDR2 as YNNKEL (reference sequence). The CDR3, as DNA: TGTGCCAGCAGCCAAGCTAAACAGGGTGGGGAGACCCAGTACTTC. It is translated as CASSQAKQGGETQYF.

This clonotype was seen a handful of times. The J gene is TRBJ2-7, the V gene TRBV5-1; 8 bases align to TRBD1. CDR3 length equals 15 residues. The trim removed 2 bases at V and 5 bases at J, leaving 9 bases unmatched. In germline, CDR1 is SGHRS, CDR2 YFSETQ. CDR3 DNA sequence: TGCGCCAGCAGCTTATTGGTGGACAGGGACCACGAGCAGTACTTC. It translates to CASSLLVDRDHEQYF. The full variable domain, completed using reference TRBV5-1 and TRBJ2-7, is KAGVTQTPRYLIKTRGQQVTLSCSPISGHRSVSWYQQTPGQGLQFLFEYFSETQRNKGNFPGRFSGRQFSNSRSEMNVSTLELGDSALYLCASSLLVDRDHEQYFGPGTRLTVT.

The V call is TRBV20-1, the J call TRBJ2-7; 8 bases agree with TRBD2. The CDR3 is 13 residues long. CDR1 and CDR2 from the germline V gene are DFQATT and SNEGSKA (reference sequence). With V trimmed by 2 bases and J by 4 bases, 4 bases remained unmatched. The DNA of the CDR3 is TGCAGTGCTAGAATCGGGGGGGCATACGAGCAGTACTTC. Translated, it gives CSARIGGAYEQYF.

The chain couples TRBV20-1 to TRBJ1-2; D gene uncertain. This CDR3 spans 13 amino acids. With 0 bases removed from V and 4 bases from J, the gap between germline ends came to 9 bases. CDR1 is DFQATT, CDR2 SNEGSKA, per germline (reference sequence). The CDR3 sequence: CSARDQRTYGYTF. As DNA, the CDR3 is TGCAGTGCTAGAGATCAGAGAACCTATGGCTACACCTTC.

This clonotype was counted only a few times. This chain links TRBV19 with TRBJ2-7; the match to TRBD2 covers 8 bases. V shed 5 bases and J 6 bases; nucleotides not matched to a gene: 12. The length of the CDR3 is 15 residues. Per germline, CDR1 LNHDA and CDR2 SQIVND (reference sequence). The CDR3 sequence: CASSFSGTTRSEQYF. CDR3 in DNA: TGTGCCAGTAGTTTTAGCGGGACAACTCGGAGCGAGCAGTACTTC.

This clonotype was seen only a few times. The genes are TRBV12-3 or TRBV12-4 and TRBJ1-1; TRBD1 agrees at 12 bases. Losses at the gene ends were 6 bases for V and 3 bases for J; bases not matched to a gene: 5. This CDR3 has 15 amino acids. The CDR3 spells CASRGQGAPYTEAFF. DNA for the CDR3: TGTGCCAGCAGGGGACAGGGGGCCCCATACACTGAAGCTTTCTTT.

The chain joins TRBV28 to TRBJ2-1, with a possible D match to TRBD1 (5 bases). Germline loops: CDR1 MDHEN, CDR2 SYDVKM. There are 15 residues in the CDR3. Between the trimmed V and J ends, which lost 7 bases and 4 bases, there was a span of 17 bases. In nucleotides, the CDR3 is TGTGCCAGCACTAGGACACCCTACTCTTACAATGAGCAGTTCTTC. It specifies CASTRTPYSYNEQFF.

The rearrangement links TRBV20-1 to TRBJ1-1; D might be TRBD1 (6 bases). CDR1 is DFQATT, CDR2 SNEGSKA, per germline (reference sequence). The CDR3 is made up of 13 amino acids. V lost 3 bases, J lost 5 bases, and 13 bases lay in between. CDR3 nucleotide sequence: TGCAGTGCTAGCGGGGGGGCCGGGACTGAAGCTTTCTTT. Encoded protein: CSASGGAGTEAFF.

The rearrangement joins TRBV7-9 to TRBJ2-5; possibly TRBD2 for D (7 bases). Trimming took off 2 bases at V and 5 bases at J, with 18 bases between the two ends. Germline V CDR1 and CDR2: SEHNR, FQNEAQ (reference sequence). The CDR3 covers 16 residues. In DNA, the CDR3 is TGTGCCAGCAGCTTACGGGGGGCAGAATTGTTTGAGACCCAGTACTTC. Protein product: CASSLRGAELFETQYF.

The sample holds a few counts of this clonotype. The rearrangement uses TRBV12-3 or TRBV12-4 and TRBJ2-1; 7 bases agree with TRBD2. The V gene end was trimmed by 6 bases and the J gene end by 3 bases; junction bases not matched to a gene: 8. The CDR3 length is 15 residues. The CDR3, as DNA: TGTGCCAGCAGCAGGAGGACTAGGGACTACAATGAGCAGTTCTTC. It codes for CASSRRTRDYNEQFF.

This sequence joins TRBV15 and TRBJ2-2; D may be TRBD2 (5 bases). There are 16 residues in the CDR3. Germline V gene sequence: CDR1 LNHNV, CDR2 YYDKDF (reference sequence). With 1 base removed from V and 4 bases from J, the gap between germline ends came to 13 bases. This CDR3 reads CATSRGLRESTGELFF. In nucleotides, the CDR3 is TGTGCCACCAGCAGAGGGTTGAGGGAGAGCACCGGGGAGCTGTTTTTT.

The chain couples TRBV20-1 to TRBJ1-5; no firm D call. Looked up from germline, CDR1 is DFQATT and CDR2 is SNEGSKA (reference sequence). The germline V and J ends were trimmed by 1 base and 5 bases, with 9 bases remaining between them. This CDR3 has 13 amino acids. For the CDR3, the DNA is TGCAGTGCTAGAGCGGACGGGGATCAGCCCCAGCATTTT. Translating it yields CSARADGDQPQHF.

This clonotype was observed a few times. This chain joins TRBV5-6 and TRBJ2-3; D gene ambiguous. The CDR3 covers 16 residues. Germline V lookup: CDR1 SGHDT, CDR2 YYEEEE. Trimming left V 6 bases short and J 0 bases short, with 17 bases between. The DNA for the CDR3 is TGTGCCAGCACCTTCTTGGGTCCTTCTAGCACAGATACGCAGTATTTT. Translation gives CASTFLGPSSTDTQYF.

This clonotype was observed a few times. The V call is TRBV6-2 or TRBV6-3, the J call TRBJ2-1; maybe TRBD2 (6 bases). V lost 2 bases and J lost 7, with 15 bases in between. The CDR3 sequence is 15 residues long. CDR1 and CDR2 from the germline V gene are MNHEY and SVGEGT. CDR3 sequence (DNA): TGTGCCAGCAGTTACAGACTAGTATCCGGAAATGAGCAGTTCTTC. Amino acids: CASSYRLVSGNEQFF.

The V call is TRBV7-6, the J call TRBJ1-1, with a tentative D call TRBD1 (5 bases). Germline CDR1 and CDR2: SGHVS and FNYEAQ. V was shortened by 5 bases and J by 3 bases, with 19 bases between the two germline ends. The CDR3 covers 16 residues. The CDR3: CASSALGLGVDTEAFF. CDR3 DNA sequence: TGTGCCAGCAGCGCCCTCGGACTAGGGGTTGACACTGAAGCTTTCTTT.

The CDR3: CASSFETVRGKLFF. CDR3 bases: TGTGCCAGCAGCTTTGAGACAGTTAGAGGAAAACTGTTTTTT. The chain links TRBV7-2 to TRBJ1-4, with D possibly matching TRBD1 (5 bases). Germline CDR1 is SGHTA and CDR2 is FQGNSA. The CDR3 covers 14 residues. V dropped 3 bases and J dropped 10 bases, with 15 bases sitting between them.

This clonotype has more than one count but fewer than ten. This chain connects TRBV5-1 to TRBJ2-7; D is unclear. Germline V gene lookup returns CDR1 SGHRS and CDR2 YFSETQ. The ends were cut back, 0 bases at V and 6 bases at J, with 10 bases in the middle. This CDR3 region has 13 residues. CDR3 region: CASSLGATGEQYF. The CDR3 DNA sequence: TGCGCCAGCAGCTTGGGGGCAACCGGCGAGCAGTACTTC.

This clonotype has only a few counts. J is TRBJ2-1 and V is TRBV9; unclear D gene. Trimming shortened V by 1 base and J by 1 base, and 6 bases separated the two germline ends. CDR1 is SGDLS and CDR2 is YYNGEE in the germline V gene. The CDR3 has 14 residues. CDR3 sequence reads: CASSVRPSYNEQFF. In nucleotides, the CDR3 is TGTGCCAGCAGCGTAAGGCCTTCCTACAATGAGCAGTTCTTC.